This section outlines one T cell receptor beta chain sequence together with its context. Its cognate antigen has yet to be identified. Base qualities were left out, and no much larger clone turns up one base away. The data were taken from a study of T-cell memory formation after mild COVID-19 (dated by TCRdb to the early 2020s). Background on the whole study: Most TCR sequence clusters were specific to one of the two donors. Longitudinal TCRalpha and TCRbeta repertoire sequencing tracked T-cell clones expanding and contracting after mild COVID-19 in a couple of donors. The cohort was made up of two young adult volunteers, one female and one male, who were previously healthy.

Sequenced using an Illumina NovaSeq 6000. TCRalpha and TCRbeta cDNA libraries were constructed by 5'RACE with constant-segment primers, with sample barcodes and unique molecular identifiers being introduced. Trizol reagent was used to extract RNA from every sample. Libraries were amplified in two PCR steps, with a second sample barcode and Illumina TruSeq adapters added in the second step. Sequencing of libraries was performed on an Illumina NovaSeq with 2 x 150 bp paired-end reads. The published analysis was carried out like this. The reads were demultiplexed and collapsed into UMI-guided consensus sequences using migec v1.2.7. Using mixcr v2.1.11, UMI consensuses were aligned to TRA and TRB V and J templates and then assembled into clonotypes. Expanded or contracted clonotypes were those called significant by both edgeR and NoisET, with noise models trained on biological replicates. For edgeR calls, a false discovery rate-adjusted p below 0.01 and a log2 fold-change threshold of 1 were applied. As an exploratory analysis of dynamics, PCA with hierarchical clustering was applied to max-normalized trajectories of the 1000 most abundant clonotypes. The CD4 or CD8 phenotype of responding clones was assigned using the separately sequenced CD4+ and CD8+ repertoires. The raw public reads went through TCRdb reprocessing: fastp at Q25, MiXCR clone calling, in-frame beta chains kept. Each CDR3 protein gets just one entry, which takes the most common genes and DNA from the rows behind it. The V and J calls were not made by the authors but by TCRdb's processing. The sample yields about 210,000 distinct CDR3 sequences; about 10% were counted once. The biggest ten clones account for approximately 3% of the sample.

The study at large found these results: Only two mild cases were covered by the study, and larger cohorts that include severe cases with pre-infection samples were considered necessary. From day 15 to 85, contracting clones showed balanced CD4/CD8 phenotypes, whereas a second wave of clones that expanded from day 15 to 37 leaned towards CD4+. Contracting CD4+ clones appeared mostly in the CM and EM memory subsets, whereas CD8+ clones were enriched in EMRA. SARS-CoV-2 specificity was not confirmed for the second-wave clones peaking on day 37. Some responding clones were found in pre-infection memory, which suggests that pre-existing cross-reactive memory T cells took part in the SARS-CoV-2 response.

Ficoll-Paque density gradient centrifugation was used to isolate PBMCs. The specimen sequenced was PBMCs or a T cell subset sorted from them (not recorded which). The clonotype originates from a man between 18 and 35 years old who had mild COVID-19 (a few samples of this study predate the infection). The sample titles of this study are shuffled in the database, so cell type and time point are left out; the donor was told from shared clones.

The CDR3 protein: CASSLLDRGPPGTNEQFF. Read as DNA, the sequence is TGTGCCAGCAGCTTACTCGACAGGGGGCCCCCGGGGACCAATGAGCAGTTCTTC. The chain is made from TRBV7-3 and TRBJ2-1, with TRBD1 matching 10 junction bases. The CDR1 and CDR2 encoded by the germline V gene are SGHTA and FQGTGA. V is trimmed back by 2 bases and J by 6 bases, and the junction contains 13 bases that no gene match accounts for. The CDR3 spans 18 residues, from the cysteine through the phenylalanine. The only DNA kept is the CDR3, 54 bases in frame from the first base.